This TCR beta chain was found in a study of graft-versus-host responses after intestinal transplantation. Study background: Transplantation in recipients was multivisceral, liver-intestinal, or isolated intestinal. Among the recipients, all got anti-thymocyte globulin induction and then tacrolimus and steroids for around 3 years.

The ends lost 4 bases at V and 5 bases at J; junction bases unmatched: 5. CDR3 size: 14 residues. CDR1 MNHEY and CDR2 SMNVEV come from the germline V gene (reference sequence). With respect to this clone: Antigen unknown.

Regarding the study as a whole: Allograft graft-versus-host to host-versus-graft clonal ratios ran high in patients with graft-donor T cell macrochimerism.

Some clones are missing from TCRdb's copy, which holds only in-frame ones; the method was immunoSEQ multiplex PCR. The sample contains fewer than 95,000 clones, around 93% of which appear only once. The TCR originated in a human donor who received an intestinal transplant. The sequencing here drew on unstimulated CD8+ T cells sorted from spleen or lymph node cells, taken before intestinal transplant. The chain combines TRBV27 with TRBJ1-2; 9 bases map to TRBD1. The DNA for the CDR3 is TGTGCCAGCAGTTACACCGGGACAGGGTATGGCTACACCTTC. Amino acids: CASSYTGTGYGYTF.